The clone carrying this T cell receptor beta chain is classed as medium-sized (0.01 to 0.1%). The antigen remains unidentified. The sample originates from a study of early T cells in non-severe SARS-CoV-2 infection. Germline V gene lookup returns CDR1 MNHEY and CDR2 SMNVEV (reference sequence). The length of the CDR3 is 15 residues. With V trimmed by 6 bases and J by 3 bases, 7 bases remained unmatched. Points from the study as a whole: Private and CD4 specificities were missed by VDJdb matching, skewed to anti-spike CD8.

Individual cDNA molecules received unique molecular identifiers during library preparation. TCRdb processed the 5' RACE reads anew with MiXCR; each CDR3 protein has one entry. The sample lists under 95,000 distinct CDR3 sequences, 12% seen once, with 3.4% in the top ten. Sequenced input: whole blood. V usage is TRBV27 and J usage is TRBJ2-7, with 11 bases fitting TRBD2. The TCR sequence derives from an adult who was a healthcare worker with PCR-confirmed SARS-CoV-2 infection or an uninfected control (not recorded which). The CDR3 region is CASRGTSGSIYEQYF. CDR3 coding DNA: TGTGCCAGCAGGGGAACTAGCGGGAGTATCTACGAGCAGTACTTC.